The present T cell receptor beta chain was sequenced within a study of blood T cell repertoires in COVID-19. Study-level background: PBMCs, B-cell-depleted T cells, or T cells were the source of the cDNA or gDNA that made up the material.

In the source study's methods: It was from reference gene primer amplification that nucleated cell counts were estimated. Sequencing was performed with immunoSEQ multiplex PCR; in TCRdb, only in-frame clones are kept and a portion is missing. V and J calls plus clone size are reproduced from that table; the DNA served to infer D and trimming. The sample records roughly 220,000 clones, about four fifths being singletons. Participant-reported clinical history was the basis for cohort assignment. The CDR3 has 14 amino acids. Germline lookup yields CDR1 SGDLS and CDR2 YYNGEE. The V end lost 4 bases, the J end lost 4 bases, and 11 bases lay between the germline ends.

Sample: PBMCs or T cells enriched from blood (not recorded which). The chain is built from TRBV9 and TRBJ1-4; D not certain. The TCR sequence derives from a middle-aged woman who had recovered from COVID-19. CDR3 sequence reads: CASSPRLDNEKLFF. The CDR3 DNA sequence: TGTGCCAGCAGCCCGCGTCTTGATAATGAAAAACTGTTTTTT.